This record covers a single T cell receptor (beta chain). The clone's antigen remains unknown. The input lacks base qualities; no much larger clone sits a single base away. What this sample's time point label stands for: baseline before first vaccination. The vaccinee samples were drawn from two UK trials, COV001 and COV002, one of which was a single-blind randomized controlled phase 2/3 trial testing AZD1222 (ChAdOx1 nCoV-19) in healthy adults. Trial participant PBMC samples were collected at day 0 and day 28 after the second dose for TCRbeta chain sequencing. The data stem from a study of T cell responses to AZD1222 COVID-19 vaccine (dated by TCRdb to the early 2020s). For the wider study: AZD1222 recipients whose second dose came at about 4 weeks and those whose second dose came at about 12 weeks were combined into one group, since spike-specific TCR depth and breadth did not differ between the two schedules. Trial participants were enrolled by age into 18-55, 56-69 and 70-plus year subgroups, with roughly 150, 30 and 60 TCR-sequenced participants respectively. TCR sequencing was performed for 230 to 250 trial participants, of whom around 210 were given two doses of AZD1222 and around 26 were given two doses of MenACWY control vaccine.

The CDR3 regions of human TCRbeta chains were subjected to immunosequencing. The original methods were these. Repertoire TCRs were checked for matches against a reference library of SARS-CoV-2-specific TCRs that had been generated using the MIRA antigen-specificity platform. Breadth meant the fraction of unique TCRs that were SARS-CoV-2-associated, whereas depth meant the fraction of total T cells that were SARS-CoV-2-associated. Using the MIRA data, each spike-specific TCR was assigned both to the spike region to which the TCR was reactive and to a CD4 or CD8 class. Log10-transformed breadth and depth values were compared by one-way ANOVA with Sidak's multiple comparisons tests. This immuneACCESS table, as held by TCRdb, lists in-frame sequences with V and J called but not all clones. Of the missing ones, under half trace to an unresolved V gene in checked studies; the others have no known cause. V, J and clone size are taken as reported in that table, and D and trimming were inferred from the DNA itself. Counted in this sample were about 100,000 clones; approximately 91% of them appeared once. The ten largest make up more than 1.5% of the sample.

Overall study outcomes, separate from this receptor: Nearly half of unique spike-specific TCRs reportedly recognized epitopes outside regions mutated in the B.1.351 and B.1.1.7 variants. Most participants were white British and females outnumbered males, and the authors suggested that clonal diversity may have been underestimated. Vaccine-associated CD4 TCRs spanned the whole spike protein, with dominant responses in regions 160-218 and 743-854. In the small 56-69-year group, the increase in depth fell short of significance, most likely because of low power. Because no day 14 peak-response samples were available, repertoires were characterized only after the peak T cell response. Conclusions about previously exposed vaccinees are limited, since just a handful of AZD1222 recipients were seropositive for SARS-CoV-2 at baseline. After two AZD1222 doses, spike-specific TCR breadth and depth were significantly higher than at day 0 and than in MenACWY recipients.

Relative to germline, V is 7 bases shorter and J is 2 bases shorter, with 16 bases between their ends. CDR1 and CDR2, looked up from the germline V gene, are MDHEN and SYDVKM. The CDR3 spans 15 residues, from the cysteine through the phenylalanine. Just CDR3 DNA is preserved here, 45 bases in frame from base 1. The chain couples TRBV28 to TRBJ2-3; the D gene is possibly TRBD2, with 6 bases matching. The specimen comprised peripheral blood, sampled on day 0 of AZD1222 vaccination. This clonotype was sampled from an adult in good health. In nucleotides, the sequence is TGTGCCAGCATTAGGTGGGGGAGGCACACAGATACGCAGTATTTT. It translates to CASIRWGRHTDTQYF.